The next 17 T cell receptor beta chains were all read from a single sample in a study of beta chain features in type 1 diabetes. Investigators reverse transcribed all isolated RNA, so they sequenced expressed TCRB transcripts. TCRdb's table, derived via immunoSEQ multiplex PCR, lists solely in-frame clones and lacks some. Of around 400,000 clones listed, 10% to 15% are singletons. The specimen was naive CD4+ T cells from blood. The receptors here all came from a man younger than 35 in good health.

The V gene is TRBV5-6, the J gene TRBJ1-2, with D possibly matching TRBD1 (5 bases). In germline, CDR1 is SGHDT, CDR2 YYEEEE. With 4 bases removed from V and 8 bases from J, the gap between germline ends came to 15 bases. This CDR3 region has 13 residues. The CDR3 protein is CASSLGQRGGYTF. The CDR3, as DNA: TGTGCCAGCAGCCTAGGACAAAGGGGCGGCTACACCTTC.

The rearrangement uses TRBV5-6 and TRBJ2-7, with TRBD1 as a possible D gene (6 bases). CDR1 is SGHDT, CDR2 YYEEEE, per germline. With 1 base removed from V and 6 bases from J, the gap between germline ends came to 11 bases. CDR3 length: 13 residues. CDR3 residues: CASSLNRDGEQYF. The CDR3 DNA reads as TGTGCCAGCAGCTTGAACAGGGATGGCGAGCAGTACTTC.

This CDR3 is CASSLHRTSGVYNEQFF. The CDR3 bases are TGTGCCAGTAGCCTGCACCGGACTAGCGGGGTATACAATGAGCAGTTCTTC. The chain has TRBV19 and TRBJ2-1; 12 nucleotides agree with TRBD2. The CDR3 consists of 17 residues. J was trimmed by 4 bases and V by 6 bases; bases with no gene match: 10. Germline V CDR1 and CDR2: LNHDA, SQIVND (reference sequence). Together with reference TRBV19 and TRBJ2-1, the CDR3 gives the full variable domain: DGGITQSPKYLFRKEGQNVTLSCEQNLNHDAMYWYRQDPGQGLRLIYYSQIVNDFQKGDIAEGYSVSREKKESFPLTVTSAQKNPTAFYLCASSLHRTSGVYNEQFFGPGTRLTVL.

Regarding this clone: Other nucleotide sequences in the sample specify the same CDR3. Here the CDR3 reads CAIRQGLDQPQHF. In DNA, the CDR3 is TGTGCCATCAGACAGGGTTTGGATCAGCCCCAGCATTTT. The chain carries TRBV10-3 and TRBJ1-5; a possible D gene is TRBD1 (6 bases). The CDR3 runs 13 residues. V was shortened by 6 bases and J by 5 bases, with 11 bases between the two germline ends. CDR1 is ENHRY, CDR2 SYGVKD, per germline.

The chain couples TRBV7-2 to TRBJ2-7, with 7 bases matching TRBD1. V lost 3 bases and J lost 2; bases outside the gene matches: 10. Germline loops: CDR1 SGHTA, CDR2 FQGNSA. The CDR3 sequence is 16 residues long. The CDR3 region is CASSFRSGTAPYEQYF. The CDR3 bases are TGTGCCAGCAGCTTCCGGTCCGGGACAGCGCCCTACGAGCAGTACTTC.

This clone was picked up a small number of times. This chain connects TRBV6-6 to TRBJ1-2; no definite D call. The germline CDR1 and CDR2 sequences are MNHNY and SVGAGI (reference sequence). V was trimmed by 0 bases and J by 4 bases, leaving 12 bases between them. The CDR3 is 15 amino acids. Here the CDR3 DNA reads TGTGCCAGCAGTTACTCCTATTCCGCGAGCTATGGCTACACCTTC. Protein product: CASSYSYSASYGYTF.

The chain has TRBV7-3 and TRBJ1-5; D unresolved. Germline lookup yields CDR1 SGHTA and CDR2 FQGTGA. This CDR3 has 12 amino acids. Trimming stripped 8 bases from V and 2 bases from J, with 7 bases between. CDR3 coding DNA: TGTGCCAGCCCTTTCGGCAATCAGCCCCAGCATTTT. It translates to CASPFGNQPQHF.

This clone was seen a handful of times. This sample includes further DNA sequences coding for the same CDR3. The V and J genes are TRBV5-6 and TRBJ2-3, with TRBD2 identical over 8 bases. In germline, CDR1 is SGHDT, CDR2 YYEEEE. V shed 4 bases and J 2 bases; nucleotides not matched to a gene: 3. The CDR3 is 14 amino acids. The CDR3: CASSRGGHTDTQYF. In DNA form, the CDR3 reads TGTGCCAGCAGCCGGGGGGGGCACACAGATACGCAGTATTTT.

The rearrangement uses TRBV5-1 and TRBJ2-2; TRBD1 matches 8 bases. The CDR3 sequence is 16 residues long. V dropped 4 bases and J dropped 1; count of bases not matched to a gene: 6. Germline loops: CDR1 SGHRS, CDR2 YFSETQ. CDR3 in amino acids: CASSRQGHRNTGELFF. CDR3 nucleotides: TGCGCCAGCAGCCGACAGGGGCATAGGAACACCGGGGAGCTGTTTTTT.

This clone has a handful of counts. This chain connects TRBV18 to TRBJ1-1; TRBD1 agrees at 9 bases. This CDR3 spans 14 amino acids. V lost 3 bases, J lost 8 bases, and 7 bases stayed unmatched. Germline assignment: CDR1 KGHSH and CDR2 LQKENI. The CDR3 spells CASSPPGQGLEAFF. DNA for the CDR3: TGTGCCAGCTCACCCCCGGGACAGGGACTGGAAGCTTTCTTT.

This clone was counted only a few times. The chain recombines TRBV9 with TRBJ2-7; 10 positions match TRBD1. With V trimmed by 0 bases and J by 6 bases, 3 bases remained unmatched. The CDR3 spans 14 residues. Per germline, CDR1 SGDLS and CDR2 YYNGEE. CDR3 sequence reads: CASSVEGDRGEQYF. The CDR3 coding sequence is TGTGCCAGCAGCGTAGAGGGGGACAGGGGCGAGCAGTACTTC.

This chain joins TRBV30 and TRBJ1-2; D call uncertain. Trimming left V 0 bases short and J 2 bases short, with 7 bases between. The CDR3 consists of 13 residues. Germline V gives CDR1 GTSNPN, CDR2 SVGIG (reference sequence). The CDR3 bases are TGTGCCTGGAGTGTACTGCACAACTATGGCTACACCTTC. It specifies CAWSVLHNYGYTF.

This clone was counted only a few times. The chain combines TRBV7-6 with TRBJ2-7, with no clear D. The CDR3 extends over 16 amino acids. CDR1 and CDR2 from the germline V gene are SGHVS and FNYEAQ. Trimming took off 5 bases at V and 4 bases at J, with 21 bases between the two ends. CDR3 in DNA: TGTGCCAGCAGCCCGCAGTTAAGGAGTAGCTCTTACGAGCAGTACTTC. Protein sequence: CASSPQLRSSSYEQYF.

The table lists this clone with a few counts. This chain joins TRBV7-2 and TRBJ1-2; D is perhaps TRBD1 (6 bases). Germline V gene data show CDR1 as SGHTA and CDR2 as FQGNSA. The CDR3 has 15 amino acids. V was pared by 4 bases and J by 7 bases, with 19 bases between. The CDR3 sequence: CASSSSAGVEAGYTF. The CDR3 DNA follows: TGTGCCAGCAGCTCCTCGGCAGGGGTAGAGGCTGGCTACACCTTC.

V usage is TRBV30 and J usage is TRBJ2-7; the match to TRBD2 covers 9 bases. Trimming at V came to 0 bases and at J to 6 bases, leaving 9 bases not matched to a gene. Germline values: CDR1 GTSNPN, CDR2 SVGIG (reference sequence). This CDR3 has 15 residues. CDR3 DNA: TGTGCCTGGAGTGTATTAGCCAGCGGGAGGAGCGAGCAGTACTTC. Its protein is CAWSVLASGRSEQYF. Using reference TRBV30 and TRBJ2-7 for the parts outside the CDR3, the full variable domain is SQTIHQWPATLVQPVGSPLSLECTVEGTSNPNLYWYRQAAGRGLQLLFYSVGIGQISSEVPQNLSASRPQDRQFILSSKKLLLSDSGFYLCAWSVLASGRSEQYFGPGTRLTVT.

The chain employs TRBV4-1 and TRBJ2-7, with unresolved D. Germline V gene sequence: CDR1 MGHRA, CDR2 YSYEKL. V gave up 2 bases and J gave up 5 bases, with 7 bases separating them. The CDR3 is made up of 12 amino acids. CDR3 amino acids: CASSQPLDEQYF. Here the CDR3 DNA reads TGCGCCAGCAGCCAACCCCTAGACGAGCAGTACTTC.

This clone was picked up a small number of times. The chain couples TRBV11-2 to TRBJ2-1; 10 bases match TRBD1. With V trimmed by 5 bases and J by 9 bases, 7 bases remained unmatched. CDR1 and CDR2 from the germline V gene are SGHAT and FQNNGV. The CDR3 runs to 14 residues. The CDR3 here is CASSRDRGGTEQFF. The CDR3 DNA reads TGTGCCAGCAGCCGGGACAGGGGCGGAACTGAGCAGTTCTTC.